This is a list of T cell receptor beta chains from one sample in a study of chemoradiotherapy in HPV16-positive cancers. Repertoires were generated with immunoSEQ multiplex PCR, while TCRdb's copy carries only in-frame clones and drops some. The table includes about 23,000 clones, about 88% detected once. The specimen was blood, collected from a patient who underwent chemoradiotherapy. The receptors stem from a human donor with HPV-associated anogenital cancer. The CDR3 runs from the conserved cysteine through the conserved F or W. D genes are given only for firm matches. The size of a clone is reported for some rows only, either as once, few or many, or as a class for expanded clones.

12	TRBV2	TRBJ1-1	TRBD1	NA	CASSQLTGEAFF	TGTGCCAGCAGTCAGCTGACAGGGGAAGCTTTCTTT
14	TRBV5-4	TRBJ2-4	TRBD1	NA	CASSSQGAKNIQYF	TGTGCCAGCAGCTCACAGGGGGCCAAAAACATTCAGTACTTC
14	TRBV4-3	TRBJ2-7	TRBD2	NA	CASSVGRLSYEQYF	TGCGCCAGCAGCGTCGGGAGGCTCTCCTACGAGCAGTACTTC
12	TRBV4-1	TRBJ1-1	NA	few	CASSSRTDEAFF	TGCGCCAGCAGCTCAAGGACAGATGAAGCTTTCTTT
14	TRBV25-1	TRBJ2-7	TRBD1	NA	CASRTTGTYYEQYF	TGTGCCAGCAGGACGACAGGGACGTACTACGAGCAGTACTTC
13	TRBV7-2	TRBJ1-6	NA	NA	CASSADRNSPLHF	TGTGCCAGCAGCGCTGACAGGAATTCACCCCTCCACTTT
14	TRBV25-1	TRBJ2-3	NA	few	CASSLEHSSDTQYF	TGTGCCAGCAGCCTCGAGCATTCCTCAGATACGCAGTATTTT
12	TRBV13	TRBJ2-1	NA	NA	CASSSGLGEQFF	TGTGCCAGCAGCTCGGGATTGGGGGAGCAGTTCTTC
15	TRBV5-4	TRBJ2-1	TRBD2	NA	CASSFSSGSYNEQFF	TGTGCCAGCAGCTTCTCTAGCGGGTCCTACAATGAGCAGTTCTTC
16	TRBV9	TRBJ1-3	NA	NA	CASSVGGRNSGNTIYF	TGTGCCAGCAGCGTAGGGGGGAGAAATTCTGGAAACACCATATATTTT
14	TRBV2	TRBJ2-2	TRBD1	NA	CAISNDRGTGELFF	TGTGCCATATCCAACGACAGGGGCACCGGGGAGCTGTTTTTT
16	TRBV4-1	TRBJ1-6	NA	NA	CASSQDSARLNSPLHF	TGCGCCAGCAGCCAAGATTCGGCCAGGCTCAATTCACCCCTCCACTTT
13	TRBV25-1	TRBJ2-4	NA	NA	CASSEDLSNIQYF	TGTGCCAGCAGTGAAGATTTATCTAACATTCAGTACTTC
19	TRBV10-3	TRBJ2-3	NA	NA	CAISPLSGVEGGYTDTQYF	TGTGCCATCAGCCCCCTGAGTGGGGTTGAAGGGGGGTACACAGATACGCAGTATTTT
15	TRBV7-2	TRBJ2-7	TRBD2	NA	CASSVGTSSSYEQYF	TGTGCCAGCAGCGTAGGGACTAGTAGCTCCTACGAGCAGTACTTC
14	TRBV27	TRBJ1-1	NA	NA	CASSLSPPPLEAFF	TGTGCCAGCAGTTTAAGCCCGCCGCCCCTTGAAGCTTTCTTT
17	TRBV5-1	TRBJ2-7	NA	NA	CASSSAGSHLTGDEQYF	TGCGCCAGCAGCTCGGCGGGGTCTCACTTAACTGGCGACGAGCAGTACTTC
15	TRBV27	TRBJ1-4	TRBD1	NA	CASRTGGSSNEKLFF	TGTGCCAGCAGAACAGGGGGCAGTTCTAATGAAAAACTGTTTTTT
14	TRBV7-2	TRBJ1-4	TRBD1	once	CASSKGQTLEKLFF	TGTGCCAGCAGCAAGGGACAGACCCTCGAAAAACTGTTTTTT
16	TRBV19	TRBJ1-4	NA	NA	CASSSIQRGANEKLFF	TGTGCCAGTAGCTCCATACAGAGGGGCGCTAATGAAAAACTGTTTTTT
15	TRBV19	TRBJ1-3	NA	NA	CASSIGSEAGNTIYF	TGTGCCAGTAGTATTGGCTCTGAGGCTGGAAACACCATATATTTT
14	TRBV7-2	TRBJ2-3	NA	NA	CASSLERWGDTQYF	TGTGCCAGCAGCTTAGAGCGGTGGGGGGATACGCAGTATTTT
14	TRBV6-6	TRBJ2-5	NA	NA	CASTARGGQETQYF	TGTGCCAGCACCGCCAGGGGGGGACAAGAGACCCAGTACTTC
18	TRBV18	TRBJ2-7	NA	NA	CASSPGGRFGTPSYEQYF	TGTGCCAGCTCACCCGGGGGGCGCTTTGGGACTCCTTCGTACGAGCAGTACTTC
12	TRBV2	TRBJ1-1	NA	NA	CASNRDTTEAFF	TGTGCCAGCAACCGGGACACCACTGAAGCTTTCTTT
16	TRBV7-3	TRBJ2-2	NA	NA	CASSSPKLADTGELFF	TGTGCCAGCAGCTCCCCTAAGCTAGCCGACACCGGGGAGCTGTTTTTT
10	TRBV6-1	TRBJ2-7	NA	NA	CASTSYEQYF	TGTGCCAGTACCTCCTACGAGCAGTACTTC
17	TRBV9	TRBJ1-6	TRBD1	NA	CASSVAFNNRGASPLHF	TGTGCCAGCAGCGTAGCTTTTAATAACAGGGGAGCCTCACCCCTCCACTTT
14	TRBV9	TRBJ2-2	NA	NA	CASSKDSNTGELFF	TGTGCCAGCAGCAAGGACTCTAACACCGGGGAGCTGTTTTTT
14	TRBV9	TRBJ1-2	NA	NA	CASSLPWVNYGYTF	TGTGCCAGCAGCCTTCCGTGGGTGAACTATGGCTACACCTTC
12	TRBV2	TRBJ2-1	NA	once	CASSGGIGEQFF	TGTGCCAGCAGTGGGGGGATTGGAGAGCAGTTCTTC
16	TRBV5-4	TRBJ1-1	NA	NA	CASSWWAPSEGTEAFF	TGTGCCAGCAGCTGGTGGGCCCCGTCGGAGGGCACTGAAGCTTTCTTT
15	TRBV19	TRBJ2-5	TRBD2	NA	CASSTSGGQQETQYF	TGTGCCAGTAGTACTAGCGGGGGACAACAAGAGACCCAGTACTTC
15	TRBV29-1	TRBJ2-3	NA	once	CSVVKRDSPTDTQYF	TGCAGCGTTGTAAAGCGGGACAGCCCCACAGATACGCAGTATTTT
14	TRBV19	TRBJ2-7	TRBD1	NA	CASSTGDRGYEQYF	TGTGCCAGTAGTACCGGGGACAGAGGGTACGAGCAGTACTTC
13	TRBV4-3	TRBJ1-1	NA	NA	CASSQSPGTEAFF	TGCGCCAGCAGCCAATCCCCGGGAACTGAAGCTTTCTTT
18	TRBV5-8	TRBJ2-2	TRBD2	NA	CASSLVVAGGRSTGELFF	TGTGCCAGCAGCTTGGTGGTAGCGGGGGGGCGGAGCACCGGGGAGCTGTTTTTT
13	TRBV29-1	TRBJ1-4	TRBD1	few	CSVGDRGIEKLFF	TGCAGCGTTGGGGACAGGGGAATTGAAAAACTGTTTTTT
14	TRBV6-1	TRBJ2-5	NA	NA	CASSEFAREETQYF	TGTGCCAGCAGTGAATTCGCCAGGGAAGAGACCCAGTACTTC
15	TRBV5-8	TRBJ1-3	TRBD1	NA	CASGRTGSSGNTIYF	TGTGCCAGCGGTCGGACAGGATCGTCTGGAAACACCATATATTTT
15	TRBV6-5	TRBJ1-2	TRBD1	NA	CASSTSQGINYGYTF	TGTGCCAGCAGTACATCACAGGGGATCAACTATGGCTACACCTTC
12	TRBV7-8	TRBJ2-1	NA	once	CASGKTYNEQFF	TGTGCCAGCGGAAAGACTTACAATGAGCAGTTCTTC